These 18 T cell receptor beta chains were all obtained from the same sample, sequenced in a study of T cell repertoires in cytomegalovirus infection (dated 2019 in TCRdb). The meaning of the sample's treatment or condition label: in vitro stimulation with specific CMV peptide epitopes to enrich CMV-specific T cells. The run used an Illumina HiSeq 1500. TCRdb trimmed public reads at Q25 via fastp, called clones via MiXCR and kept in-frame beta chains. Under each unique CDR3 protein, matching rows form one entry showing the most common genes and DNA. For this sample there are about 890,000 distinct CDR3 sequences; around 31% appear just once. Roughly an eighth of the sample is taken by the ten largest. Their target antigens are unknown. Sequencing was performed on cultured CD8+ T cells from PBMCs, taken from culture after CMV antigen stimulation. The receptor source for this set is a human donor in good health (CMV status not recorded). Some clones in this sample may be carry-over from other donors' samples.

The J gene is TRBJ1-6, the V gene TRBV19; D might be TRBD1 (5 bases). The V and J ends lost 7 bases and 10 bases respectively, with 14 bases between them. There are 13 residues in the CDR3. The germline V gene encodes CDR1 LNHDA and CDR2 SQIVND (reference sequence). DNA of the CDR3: TGTGCCAGTAATCCCCAGGGCGGATCACCCCTCCACTTT. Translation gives CASNPQGGSPLHF. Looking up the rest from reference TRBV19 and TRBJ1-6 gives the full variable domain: DGGITQSPKYLFRKEGQNVTLSCEQNLNHDAMYWYRQDPGQGLRLIYYSQIVNDFQKGDIAEGYSVSREKKESFPLTVTSAQKNPTAFYLCASNPQGGSPLHFGNGTRLTVT.

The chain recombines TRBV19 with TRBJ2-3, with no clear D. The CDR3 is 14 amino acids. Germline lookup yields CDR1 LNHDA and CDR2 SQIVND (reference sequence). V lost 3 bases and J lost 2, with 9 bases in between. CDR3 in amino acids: CASSITDSTDTQYF. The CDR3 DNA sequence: TGTGCCAGTAGTATTACAGACTCCACAGATACGCAGTATTTT.

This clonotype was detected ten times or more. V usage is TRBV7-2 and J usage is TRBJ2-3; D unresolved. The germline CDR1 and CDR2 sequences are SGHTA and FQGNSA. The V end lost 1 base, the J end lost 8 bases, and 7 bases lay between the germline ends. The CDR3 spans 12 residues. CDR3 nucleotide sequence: TGTGCCAGCAGCTTAGAAAGTGGTACGCAGTATTTT. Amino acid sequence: CASSLESGTQYF.

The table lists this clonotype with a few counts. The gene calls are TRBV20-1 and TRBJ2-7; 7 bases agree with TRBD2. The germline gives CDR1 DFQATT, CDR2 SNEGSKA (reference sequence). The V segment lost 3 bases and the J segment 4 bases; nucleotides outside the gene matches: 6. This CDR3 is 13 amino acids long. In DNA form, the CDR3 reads TGCAGTGCTAGCGCCGGGGGGAGATACGAGCAGTACGTC. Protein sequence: CSASAGGRYEQYV.

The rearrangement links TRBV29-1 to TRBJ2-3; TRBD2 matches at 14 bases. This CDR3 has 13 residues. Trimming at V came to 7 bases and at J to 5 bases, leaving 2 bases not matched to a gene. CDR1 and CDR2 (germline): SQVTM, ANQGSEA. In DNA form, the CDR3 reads TGCAGCGAAGGACTAGCGGGGGGAGATACGCAGTATTTT. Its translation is CSEGLAGGDTQYF.

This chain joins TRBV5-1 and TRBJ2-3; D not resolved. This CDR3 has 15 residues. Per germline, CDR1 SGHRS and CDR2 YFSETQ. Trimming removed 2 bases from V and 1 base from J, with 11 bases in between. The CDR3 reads CASSFRTSGTDTQYF. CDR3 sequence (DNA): TGCGCCAGCAGCTTTAGGACGTCGGGCACAGATACGCAGTATTTT.

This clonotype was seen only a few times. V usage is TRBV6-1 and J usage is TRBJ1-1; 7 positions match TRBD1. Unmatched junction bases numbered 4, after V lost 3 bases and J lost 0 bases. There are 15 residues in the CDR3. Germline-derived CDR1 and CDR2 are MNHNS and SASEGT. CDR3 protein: CASSDGQEMNTEAFF. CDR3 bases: TGTGCCAGCAGTGACGGACAGGAAATGAACACTGAAGCTTTCTTT.

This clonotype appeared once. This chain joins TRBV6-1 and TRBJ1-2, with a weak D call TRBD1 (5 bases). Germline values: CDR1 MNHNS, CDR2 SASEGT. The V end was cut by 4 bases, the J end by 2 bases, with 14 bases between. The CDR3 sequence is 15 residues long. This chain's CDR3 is CASSAYTSGNYGYTF. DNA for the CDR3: TGTGCCAGCAGTGCCTACACGTCAGGGAACTATGGCTACACCTTC.

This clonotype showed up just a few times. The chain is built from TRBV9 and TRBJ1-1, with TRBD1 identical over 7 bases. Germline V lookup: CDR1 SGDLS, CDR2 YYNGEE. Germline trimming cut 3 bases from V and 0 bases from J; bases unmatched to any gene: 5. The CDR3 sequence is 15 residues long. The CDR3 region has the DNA TGTGCCAGCAGCGGGAGACAGGGACTGAACACTGAAGCTTTCTTT. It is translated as CASSGRQGLNTEAFF.

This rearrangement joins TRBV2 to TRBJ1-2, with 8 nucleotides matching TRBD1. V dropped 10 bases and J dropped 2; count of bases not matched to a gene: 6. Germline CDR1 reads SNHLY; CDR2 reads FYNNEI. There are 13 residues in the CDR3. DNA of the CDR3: TGTGCCACCCTAGACAGGGGCAACTATGGCTACACCTTC. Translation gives CATLDRGNYGYTF.

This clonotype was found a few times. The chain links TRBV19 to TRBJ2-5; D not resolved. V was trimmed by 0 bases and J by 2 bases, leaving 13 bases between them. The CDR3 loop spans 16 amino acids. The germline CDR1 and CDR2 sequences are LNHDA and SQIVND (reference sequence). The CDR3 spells CASSIDPYGRQETQYF. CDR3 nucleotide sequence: TGTGCCAGTAGTATAGATCCCTATGGGCGTCAAGAGACCCAGTACTTC.

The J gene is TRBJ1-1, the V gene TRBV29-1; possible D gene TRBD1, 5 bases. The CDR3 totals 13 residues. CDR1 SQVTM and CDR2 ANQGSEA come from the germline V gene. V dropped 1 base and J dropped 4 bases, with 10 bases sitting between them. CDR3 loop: CSVEGFRGTEAFF. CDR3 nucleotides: TGCAGCGTTGAAGGCTTTAGGGGCACTGAAGCTTTCTTT.

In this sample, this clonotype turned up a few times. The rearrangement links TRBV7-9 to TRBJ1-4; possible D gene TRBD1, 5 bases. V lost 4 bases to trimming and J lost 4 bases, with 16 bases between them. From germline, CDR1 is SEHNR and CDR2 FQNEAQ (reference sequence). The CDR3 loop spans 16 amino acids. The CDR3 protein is CASSSREQGVNEKLFF. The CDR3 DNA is TGTGCCAGCAGCTCTCGGGAACAAGGGGTTAATGAAAAACTGTTTTTT.

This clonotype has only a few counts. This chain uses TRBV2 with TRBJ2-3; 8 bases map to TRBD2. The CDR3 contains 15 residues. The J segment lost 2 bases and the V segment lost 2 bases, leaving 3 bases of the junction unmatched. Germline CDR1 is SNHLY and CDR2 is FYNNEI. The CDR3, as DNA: TGTGCCAGCAGTGAATGGCGGGGGGTCACAGATACGCAGTATTTT. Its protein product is CASSEWRGVTDTQYF.

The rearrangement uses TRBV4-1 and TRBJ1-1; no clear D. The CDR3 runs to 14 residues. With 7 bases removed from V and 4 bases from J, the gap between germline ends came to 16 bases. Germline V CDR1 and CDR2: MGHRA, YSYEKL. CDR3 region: CASTPLLGTTEAFF. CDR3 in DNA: TGCGCCAGCACCCCTCTATTGGGTACCACTGAAGCTTTCTTT.

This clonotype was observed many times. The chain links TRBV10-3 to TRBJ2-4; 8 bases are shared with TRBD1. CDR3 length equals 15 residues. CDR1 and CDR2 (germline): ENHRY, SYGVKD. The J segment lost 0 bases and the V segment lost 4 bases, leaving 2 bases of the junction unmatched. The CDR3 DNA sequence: TGTGCCATCAGTGGGACAGGGCTAGCCAAAAACATTCAGTACTTC. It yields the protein CAISGTGLAKNIQYF.

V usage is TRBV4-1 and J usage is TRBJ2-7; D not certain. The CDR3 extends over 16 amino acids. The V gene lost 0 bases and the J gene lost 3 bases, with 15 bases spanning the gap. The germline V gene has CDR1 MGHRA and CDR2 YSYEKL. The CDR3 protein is CASSQEFGPGYYEQYF. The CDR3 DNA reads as TGCGCCAGCAGCCAAGAATTTGGTCCAGGATACTACGAGCAGTACTTC.

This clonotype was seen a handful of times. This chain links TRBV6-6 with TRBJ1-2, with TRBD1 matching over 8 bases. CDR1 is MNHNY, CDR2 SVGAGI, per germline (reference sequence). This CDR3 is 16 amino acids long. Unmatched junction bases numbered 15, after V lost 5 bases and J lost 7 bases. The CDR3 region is CASSQDRGPLGSGYTF. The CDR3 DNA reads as TGTGCCAGCAGTCAAGACAGGGGCCCACTTGGGAGTGGCTACACCTTC.